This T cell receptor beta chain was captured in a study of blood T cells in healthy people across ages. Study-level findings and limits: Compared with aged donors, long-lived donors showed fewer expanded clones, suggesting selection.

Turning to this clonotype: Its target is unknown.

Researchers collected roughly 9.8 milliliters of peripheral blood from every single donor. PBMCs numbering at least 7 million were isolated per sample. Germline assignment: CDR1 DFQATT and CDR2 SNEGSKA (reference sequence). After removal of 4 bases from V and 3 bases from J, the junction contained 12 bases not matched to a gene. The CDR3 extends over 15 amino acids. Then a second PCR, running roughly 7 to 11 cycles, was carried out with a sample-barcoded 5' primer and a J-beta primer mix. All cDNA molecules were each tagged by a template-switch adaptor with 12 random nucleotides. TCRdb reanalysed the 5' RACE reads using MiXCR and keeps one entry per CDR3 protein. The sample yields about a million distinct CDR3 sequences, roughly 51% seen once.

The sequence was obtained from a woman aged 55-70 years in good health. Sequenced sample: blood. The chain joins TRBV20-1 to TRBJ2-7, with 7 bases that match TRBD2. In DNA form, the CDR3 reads TGCAGTGCTAATTACGGGACTATTAGTTTCTACGAGCAGTACTTC. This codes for CSANYGTISFYEQYF.